This entry describes one T cell receptor (beta chain). This sample is part of a study of blood T cell repertoires in COVID-19. Some clones are missing from TCRdb's copy, which holds only in-frame ones; the method was immunoSEQ multiplex PCR. This repertoire shows 150,000 to 200,000 clones, 79% found once; its top ten account for around 6%. V dropped 4 bases and J dropped 4; count of bases not matched to a gene: 7. Germline CDR1 is MGHRA and CDR2 is YSYEKL. The CDR3 runs to 16 residues. The source is a woman aged 40 to 49 with COVID-19, enrolled during active disease. What was sequenced was peripheral blood. The genes are TRBV4-1 and TRBJ2-5, with 12 nucleotides matching TRBD1. The CDR3 sequence is CASSLLRDRGRETQYF. DNA of the CDR3: TGCGCCAGCAGCCTTCTCCGGGACAGGGGGCGAGAGACCCAGTACTTC.